The 8 T cell receptor beta chains below were found in one sample sequenced in a study of cytomegalovirus exposure and HLA in healthy donors. This table comes from immunoSEQ multiplex PCR, and its TCRdb copy is limited to in-frame clones, with some not included. Found here are about 71,000 clones, about 94% of them singletons; the top ten hold roughly 1%. Sequencing used PBMCs. These TCRs come from a woman between 18 and 30 years old in good health and CMV-seronegative.

The rearrangement uses TRBV5-8 and TRBJ1-2; 8 bases line up with TRBD1. The CDR3 has 15 residues. J was trimmed by 7 bases and V by 4 bases; bases with no gene match: 12. CDR1 and CDR2 (germline): SGHTS, YDEGEE. The CDR3 nucleotides are TGTGCCAGCAGCCTCTGGACAGGGCAATTTGGTGGCTACACCTTC. Translating gives CASSLWTGQFGGYTF.

The chain couples TRBV15 to TRBJ1-1; weak D call: TRBD1 (5 bases). The CDR3 has 13 residues. The ends were cut back, 2 bases at V and 8 bases at J, with 12 bases in the middle. Germline V gives CDR1 LNHNV, CDR2 YYDKDF (reference sequence). In DNA form, the CDR3 reads TGTGCCACCAGCAGACTACTATCAGGGGAAGCTTTCTTT. Its protein product is CATSRLLSGEAFF. The full variable domain, with the rest looked up from reference TRBV15 and TRBJ1-1, is DAMVIQNPRYQVTQFGKPVTLSCSQTLNHNVMYWYQQKSSQAPKLLFHYYDKDFNNEADTPDNFQSRRPNTSFCFLDIRSPGLGDTAMYLCATSRLLSGEAFFGQGTRLTVV.

The chain is built from TRBV5-1 and TRBJ1-1; the D is unclear. The germline CDR1 and CDR2 sequences are SGHRS and YFSETQ. There are 14 residues in the CDR3. Trimming removed 4 bases at V and 1 base at J, with 11 bases between. The CDR3 loop reads CASSLGIENTEAFF. The DNA for the CDR3 is TGCGCCAGCAGCCTGGGCATAGAGAACACTGAAGCTTTCTTT.

To note about this clone: At one boundary the junction diverges from the germline segment, which might be a read error. J is TRBJ2-7 and V is TRBV11-2, with 11 bases aligning to TRBD1. There are 15 residues in the CDR3. Germline V gene data show CDR1 as SGHAT and CDR2 as FQNNGV. CDR3 protein: CANSSHGTGGYEQYF. CDR3 coding DNA: TGTGCCAACAGCTCCCACGGGACAGGGGGTTACGAGCAGTACTTC.

This chain joins TRBV5-8 and TRBJ2-5; 10 nucleotides match TRBD1. The CDR3 is made up of 18 amino acids. Germline values: CDR1 SGHTS, CDR2 YDEGEE. Losses at the gene ends were 1 base for V and 5 bases for J; bases not matched to a gene: 14. The CDR3 nucleotides are TGTGCCAGCAGCTTGTTGGTTTGGGGGACAGGGGACGGGGAGACCCAGTACTTC. This gives the protein CASSLLVWGTGDGETQYF.

This clone was seen a single time. The chain joins TRBV15 to TRBJ2-5, with 9 bases fitting TRBD2. J was trimmed by 1 base and V by 5 bases; bases with no gene match: 5. Germline V gene sequence: CDR1 LNHNV, CDR2 YYDKDF (reference sequence). The CDR3 runs to 15 residues. The CDR3 nucleotides read TGTGCCACCAGCCCCTGGCGGGGGGGCCAAGAGACCCAGTACTTC. It specifies CATSPWRGGQETQYF.

J is TRBJ1-2 and V is TRBV29-1; D perhaps matches TRBD1 (5 bases). This CDR3 comprises 12 residues. V was trimmed by 7 bases and J by 5 bases, leaving 14 bases between them. The germline gives CDR1 SQVTM, CDR2 ANQGSEA. CDR3 sequence (DNA): TGCAGCGGGCGGGACTCGATATATGGCTACACCTTC. Its translation: CSGRDSIYGYTF.

The chain combines TRBV6-1 with TRBJ2-7; a possible D gene is TRBD1 (5 bases). CDR3 length: 15 amino acids. The V and J ends lost 2 bases and 3 bases respectively, with 14 bases between them. Germline CDR1 reads MNHNS; CDR2 reads SASEGT. CDR3 bases: TGTGCCAGCAGTGAAAGGGGCTCGGGCAGCTACGAGCAGTACTTC. The encoded protein is CASSERGSGSYEQYF.